Below, 25 T cell receptor beta chains from the same sample are listed, as sequenced in a study of cytomegalovirus exposure and HLA in healthy donors. The primer mix had 60 Vbeta and 13 Jbeta primers. Profiled with immunoSEQ multiplex PCR; TCRdb holds only in-frame clones, not every one. The sample lists roughly 87,000 clones, 70% to 75% occurring once. The source material was PBMCs. The receptor source for this set is a man aged 55 to 70 in good health and CMV-seronegative.

V and J are TRBV6-6 and TRBJ2-3; maybe TRBD2 (6 bases). Germline V CDR1 and CDR2: MNHNY, SVGAGI (reference sequence). This CDR3 has 14 amino acids. Trimming took 2 bases from V and 6 from J, leaving 12 bases between them. The CDR3 DNA is TGTGCCAGCAGTTACCCCTCAGGGAGGGATACGCAGTATTTT. Amino acid sequence: CASSYPSGRDTQYF.

This clone was seen only a few times. The chain has TRBV7-2 and TRBJ2-7; perhaps TRBD1 as D (5 bases). Trimming shortened V by 1 base and J by 6 bases, and 13 bases separated the two germline ends. Germline V gene data show CDR1 as SGHTA and CDR2 as FQGNSA. The CDR3 is 14 amino acids. The CDR3 DNA sequence: TGTGCCAGCAGCTTAGACCAGGGATCGCGCGAGCAGTACTTC. Residues: CASSLDQGSREQYF. The complete variable domain, with remaining parts taken from reference TRBV7-2 and TRBJ2-7, reads GAGVSQSPSNKVTEKGKDVELRCDPISGHTALYWYRQSLGQGLEFLIYFQGNSAPDKSGLPSDRFSAERTGGSVSTLTIQRTQQEDSAVYLCASSLDQGSREQYFGPGTRLTVT.

The chain has TRBV6-5 and TRBJ1-2; D is ambiguous. CDR1 is MNHEY, CDR2 SVGAGI, per germline. V was pared by 2 bases and J by 3 bases, with 7 bases between. The CDR3 covers 13 residues. The CDR3 bases are TGTGCCAGCAGTTACGCCGGGGACTATGGCTACACCTTC. It yields the protein CASSYAGDYGYTF.

With regard to this clone: Additional DNA sequences in this sample encode the identical CDR3. The chain carries TRBV5-1 and TRBJ1-1; TRBD1 aligns across 7 bases. Trimming cost V 4 bases and J 1 base; bases outside gene matches: 4. The CDR3 contains 14 residues. Germline CDR1 and CDR2: SGHRS and YFSETQ. This CDR3 reads CASSQGTANTEAFF. In nucleotides, the CDR3 is TGCGCCAGCAGCCAGGGGACAGCGAACACTGAAGCTTTCTTT.

This rearrangement joins TRBV19 to TRBJ2-5; 14 bases match TRBD2. Trimming cost V 5 bases and J 0 bases; bases outside gene matches: 5. CDR1 LNHDA and CDR2 SQIVND come from the germline V gene (reference sequence). The CDR3 is made up of 17 amino acids. The CDR3 region is CASSPRTSGGYQETQYF. In nucleotides, the CDR3 is TGTGCCAGTAGTCCCAGGACTAGCGGGGGGTACCAAGAGACCCAGTACTTC.

This rearrangement joins TRBV6-5 to TRBJ1-1, with D possibly matching TRBD1 (5 bases). V was cut by 6 bases and J by 5 bases, with 13 bases left in between. The CDR3 has 13 amino acids. In germline, CDR1 is MNHEY, CDR2 SVGAGI. Written as DNA, the CDR3 is TGTGCCAGCAGGCGGGGGATGGGTACTGAAGCTTTCTTT. The encoded protein is CASRRGMGTEAFF.

The V call is TRBV2, the J call TRBJ2-7; 9 nucleotides line up with TRBD1. In germline, CDR1 is SNHLY, CDR2 FYNNEI. The V gene end was trimmed by 0 bases and the J gene end by 5 bases; junction bases not matched to a gene: 8. The CDR3 covers 16 residues. The CDR3 protein is CASSEAGTGRFDEQYF. The CDR3 bases are TGTGCCAGCAGTGAAGCCGGGACAGGGCGGTTTGACGAGCAGTACTTC.

The chain has TRBV6-1 and TRBJ1-6; D not resolved. Deletions cut 6 bases from V and 10 bases from J, with 16 bases between. CDR1 is MNHNS, CDR2 SASEGT, per germline. This CDR3 spans 14 amino acids. The CDR3 here is CASRSSLTRSPLHF. Written as DNA, the CDR3 is TGTGCCAGCAGGTCTAGTCTAACCCGGTCACCCCTCCACTTT.

As regards this clone: Compared with germline, one end of the junction differs, possibly owing to a read error. The chain has TRBV7-7 and TRBJ2-3, with D possibly TRBD1 on 6 matching bases. Germline V lookup: CDR1 SSHAT, CDR2 FNYEAQ (reference sequence). The CDR3 is made up of 14 amino acids. The CDR3 protein is CASSRQASTDTQYF. CDR3 DNA: TGTGCTAGCAGCCGACAGGCAAGCACAGATACGCAGTATTTT. The entire variable domain, with the rest obtained from reference TRBV7-7 and TRBJ2-3, is as follows: GAGVSQSPRYKVTKRGQDVTLRCDPISSHATLYWYQQALGQGPEFLTYFNYEAQPDKSGLPSDRFSAERPEGSISTLTIQRTEQRDSAMYRCASSRQASTDTQYFGPGTRLTVL.

A remark on this clone: Other DNA sequences within the sample encode an identical CDR3. The genes are TRBV14 and TRBJ2-2; D is possibly TRBD1 (5 bases). Germline V gene data show CDR1 as SGHDN and CDR2 as FVKESK. The CDR3 is 14 residues long. The germline V and J ends were trimmed by 0 bases and 6 bases, with 8 bases remaining between them. CDR3 sequence (DNA): TGTGCCAGCAGCCAAGAGATAGGGGCCGGGGAGCTGTTTTTT. This translates into CASSQEIGAGELFF.

Only one count was recorded for this clone. The V and J genes are TRBV6-6 and TRBJ1-2, with unresolved D. Germline loops: CDR1 MNHNY, CDR2 SVGAGI (reference sequence). V shed 6 bases and J shed 6 bases, with 8 bases lying between them. This CDR3 spans 11 amino acids. For the CDR3, the DNA is TGTGCCAGCAGCCACGGGGATGGCTACACCTTC. Translated, it gives CASSHGDGYTF.

V is TRBV7-2 and J is TRBJ2-7; possibly TRBD1 for D (5 bases). The CDR3 consists of 13 residues. The ends were cut back, 5 bases at V and 6 bases at J, with 14 bases in the middle. Germline CDR1 SGHTA, CDR2 FQGNSA. CDR3 sequence reads: CASSSVRQGEQYF. For the CDR3, the DNA is TGTGCCAGCAGCAGCGTTCGCCAGGGCGAGCAGTACTTC.

The J gene is TRBJ2-1, the V gene TRBV7-6; D gene ambiguous. V was cut by 1 base and J by 5 bases, with 15 bases left in between. Germline V lookup: CDR1 SGHVS, CDR2 FNYEAQ. CDR3 length equals 16 residues. The CDR3 DNA sequence: TGTGCCAGCAGCTTAGTGGGTAGCTACCTTAACAATGAGCAGTTCTTC. This gives the protein CASSLVGSYLNNEQFF. The variable domain in full, with the rest retrieved from reference TRBV7-6 and TRBJ2-1, is GAGVSQSPRYKVTKRGQDVALRCDPISGHVSLYWYRQALGQGPEFLTYFNYEAQQDKSGLPNDRFSAERPEGSISTLTIQRTEQRDSAMYRCASSLVGSYLNNEQFFGPGTRLTVL.

The V and J genes are TRBV5-1 and TRBJ1-1; 7 bases line up with TRBD1. CDR1 and CDR2 from the germline V gene are SGHRS and YFSETQ. The CDR3 contains 14 residues. J gave up 0 bases and V 5 bases, and 4 bases lay outside the gene matches. CDR3 amino acids: CASSGDRMNTEAFF. DNA for the CDR3: TGCGCCAGCAGTGGGGACAGAATGAACACTGAAGCTTTCTTT.

This clone was recorded only once. The V and J genes are TRBV27 and TRBJ2-3, with D tentatively TRBD2 (7 bases). The germline gives CDR1 MNHEY, CDR2 SMNVEV (reference sequence). V lost 8 bases and J 6 bases, leaving 18 bases between the germline ends. The CDR3 consists of 14 residues. DNA of the CDR3: TGTGCCAGCCGATGGGCGGGGGCGGCGGATACGCAGTATTTT. Encoded protein: CASRWAGAADTQYF.

V gene TRBV25-1 combines with J gene TRBJ1-1; 8 bases match TRBD1. The CDR3 loop spans 18 amino acids. Germline V gene data show CDR1 as MGHDK and CDR2 as SYGVNS. Trimming cost V 1 base and J 6 bases; bases outside gene matches: 16. The CDR3 nucleotides read TGTGCCAGCAGTGAATTTGTTCCCGACAGGGGAAATCTTGCTGAAGCTTTCTTT. Translating gives CASSEFVPDRGNLAEAFF.

The rearrangement uses TRBV5-8 and TRBJ2-7; a weak D match, TRBD1 (6 bases). The CDR3 has 15 amino acids. V shed 1 base and J shed 1 base, with 12 bases lying between them. Germline V CDR1 and CDR2: SGHTS, YDEGEE. CDR3 sequence: CASSLRDTSSYEQYF. The CDR3 coding sequence is TGTGCCAGCAGCTTGAGGGACACCAGTTCCTACGAGCAGTACTTC.

V and J are TRBV7-9 and TRBJ2-1; D is possibly TRBD2 (6 bases). Germline CDR1 is SEHNR and CDR2 is FQNEAQ (reference sequence). Trimming took off 5 bases at V and 8 bases at J, with 19 bases between the two ends. The CDR3 runs to 15 residues. The CDR3 protein is CASSRRAERRDEQFF. CDR3 in DNA: TGTGCCAGCAGCCGCAGGGCAGAAAGGAGGGATGAGCAGTTCTTC.

This clone was seen only a few times. The genes are TRBV27 and TRBJ1-1; D gene uncertain. CDR3 length: 13 residues. V was pared by 5 bases and J by 1 base, with 8 bases between. CDR1 and CDR2 from the germline V gene are MNHEY and SMNVEV (reference sequence). For the CDR3, the DNA is TGTGCCAGCAGTCACCGGGAGAACACTGAAGCTTTCTTT. This encodes CASSHRENTEAFF.

The chain combines TRBV6-1 with TRBJ1-1; perhaps TRBD1 as D (6 bases). V lost 5 bases, J lost 5 bases, and 9 bases lay in between. The CDR3 covers 12 residues. The V gene's germline CDR1 is MNHNS and CDR2 SASEGT. The CDR3 DNA reads as TGTGCCAGCAGTCACAGGGTAACTGAAGCTTTCTTT. As protein: CASSHRVTEAFF.

Here the CDR3 DNA reads TGTGCCTGGAGTGTAGAGCTGGCGGAAAGCACCGGGGAGCTGTTTTTT. Translating it yields CAWSVELAESTGELFF. V is TRBV30 and J is TRBJ2-2; D call uncertain. CDR3 length equals 16 residues. Germline values: CDR1 GTSNPN, CDR2 SVGIG (reference sequence). Trimming left V 0 bases short and J 4 bases short, with 15 bases between.

The chain carries TRBV11-2 and TRBJ2-5; TRBD2 aligns across 7 bases. Germline V gene data show CDR1 as SGHAT and CDR2 as FQNNGV. V was clipped by 4 bases and J by 5 bases; unmatched bases: 10. The CDR3 is made up of 15 amino acids. DNA for the CDR3: TGTGCCAGCAGCTCCCGTGGAGGGGAGGGCGAGACCCAGTACTTC. This codes for CASSSRGGEGETQYF. Combining the CDR3 with reference TRBV11-2 and TRBJ2-5 gives the whole variable domain EAGVAQSPRYKIIEKRQSVAFWCNPISGHATLYWYQQILGQGPKLLIQFQNNGVVDDSQLPKDRFSAERLKGVDSTLKIQPAKLEDSAVYLCASSSRGGEGETQYFGPGTRLLVL.

This chain links TRBV29-1 with TRBJ2-3, with D unresolved. Trimming removed 0 bases from V and 5 bases from J, with 9 bases in between. This CDR3 is built from 13 residues. CDR1 SQVTM and CDR2 ANQGSEA come from the germline V gene. CDR3 sequence: CSVEDGAVDTQYF. The CDR3 region has the DNA TGCAGCGTTGAAGATGGAGCAGTAGATACGCAGTATTTT.

This rearrangement joins TRBV21-1 to TRBJ1-4; the D call in the table, TRBD1, was not verified against the DNA. TRBV21-1 is termed a pseudogene. This CDR3 has 16 residues. The CDR3 protein is CASPGGQGATNEKLFF. DNA of the CDR3: TGTGCCAGCCCCGGAGGACAGGGGGCAACTAATGAAAAACTGTTTTTT.

A few counts support this clone. The chain links TRBV4-1 to TRBJ1-1; D may be TRBD1 (6 bases). V dropped 3 bases and J dropped 1 base, with 15 bases sitting between them. Germline V lookup: CDR1 MGHRA, CDR2 YSYEKL. The length of the CDR3 is 16 residues. The CDR3 nucleotides are TGCGCCAGCAGCCACTGGGGGCAGGTCCCGAACACTGAAGCTTTCTTT. Amino acids: CASSHWGQVPNTEAFF.